This T cell receptor (beta chain) is from a study of cytomegalovirus exposure and HLA in healthy donors. Findings and caveats of the study: Clusters of TCRs from the first cohort tended to co-occur in the roughly 120 validation repertoires (as a later analysis found). Listed as cytomegalovirus-associated were 150 to 200 TCR beta chains. Most TCRs appeared rarely, but some public TCRs recurred in many donors.

Here immunoSEQ multiplex PCR was the method, and the copy in TCRdb shows in-frame clones only, minus some. The table lists 110,000 to 150,000 clones, 94% of them singletons. A remark on this clone: Its antigen is undetermined.

Per the germline V gene, CDR1 is PRHDT and CDR2 is FYEKMQ (reference sequence). The CDR3 spans 13 residues. Trimming removed 5 bases from V and 8 bases from J; junction bases left unmatched: 4. The chain carries TRBV13 and TRBJ2-1; 9 nucleotides agree with TRBD2. The specimen sequenced was PBMCs. The clonotype comes from a man aged 18 to 30 in good health and CMV-seropositive. The CDR3 here is CASSLSGSYEQFF. The CDR3 region has the DNA TGTGCCAGCAGCCTTAGCGGGAGCTATGAGCAGTTCTTC.